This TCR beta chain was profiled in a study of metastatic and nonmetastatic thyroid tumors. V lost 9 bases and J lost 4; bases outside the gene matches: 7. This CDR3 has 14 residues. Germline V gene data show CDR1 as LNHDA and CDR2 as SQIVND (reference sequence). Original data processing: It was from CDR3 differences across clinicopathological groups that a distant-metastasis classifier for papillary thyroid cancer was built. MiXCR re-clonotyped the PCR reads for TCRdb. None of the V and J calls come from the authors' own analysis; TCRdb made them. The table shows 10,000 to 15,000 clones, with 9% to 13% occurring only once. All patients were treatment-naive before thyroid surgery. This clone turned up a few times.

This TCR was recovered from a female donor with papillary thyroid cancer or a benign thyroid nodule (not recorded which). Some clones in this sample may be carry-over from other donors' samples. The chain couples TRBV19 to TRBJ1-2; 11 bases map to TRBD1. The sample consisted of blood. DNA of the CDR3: TGTGCCAGCCGGGGACAGGGGGAGTTCTATGGCTACACCTTC. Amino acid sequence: CASRGQGEFYGYTF.